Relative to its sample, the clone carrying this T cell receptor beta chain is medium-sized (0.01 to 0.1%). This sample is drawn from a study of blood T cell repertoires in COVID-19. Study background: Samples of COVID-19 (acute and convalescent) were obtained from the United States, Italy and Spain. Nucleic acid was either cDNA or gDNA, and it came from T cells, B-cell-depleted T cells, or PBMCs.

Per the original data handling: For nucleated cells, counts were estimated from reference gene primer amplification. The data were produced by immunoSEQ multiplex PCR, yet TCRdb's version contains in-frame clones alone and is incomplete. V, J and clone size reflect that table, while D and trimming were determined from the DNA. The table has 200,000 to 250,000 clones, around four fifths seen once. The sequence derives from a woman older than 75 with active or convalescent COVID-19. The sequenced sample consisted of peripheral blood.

The CDR3 is CASSLSGSLNEQYF. CDR3 coding DNA: TGTGCCAGCAGCTTAAGCGGGAGTCTCAACGAGCAGTACTTC. The gene calls are TRBV7-2 and TRBJ2-7; TRBD2 agrees at 8 bases. This CDR3 region has 14 residues. The trim removed 2 bases at V and 5 bases at J, leaving 5 bases unmatched. CDR1 and CDR2 from the germline V gene are SGHTA and FQGNSA.